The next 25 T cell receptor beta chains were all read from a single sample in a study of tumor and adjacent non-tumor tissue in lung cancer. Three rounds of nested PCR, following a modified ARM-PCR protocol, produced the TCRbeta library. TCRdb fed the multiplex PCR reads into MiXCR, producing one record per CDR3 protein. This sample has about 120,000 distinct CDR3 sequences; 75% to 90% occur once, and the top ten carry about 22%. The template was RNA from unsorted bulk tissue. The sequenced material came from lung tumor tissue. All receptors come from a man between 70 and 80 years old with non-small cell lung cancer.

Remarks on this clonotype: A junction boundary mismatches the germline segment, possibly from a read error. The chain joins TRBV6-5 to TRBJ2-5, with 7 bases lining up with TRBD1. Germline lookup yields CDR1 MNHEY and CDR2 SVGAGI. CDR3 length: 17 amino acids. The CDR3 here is CASSSAETGLPQETQYF. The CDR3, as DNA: TGTGCCAGCAGTTCCGCCGAGACAGGGCTCCCACAAGAGACCCAATACTTC.

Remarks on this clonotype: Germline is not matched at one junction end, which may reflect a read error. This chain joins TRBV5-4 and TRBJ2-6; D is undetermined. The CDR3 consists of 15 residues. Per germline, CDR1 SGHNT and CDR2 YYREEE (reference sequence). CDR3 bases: TGTGTCAGCAGTCTGGCCGACTCTGGGGCCAACGTCCTGACTTTC. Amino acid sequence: CVSSLADSGANVLTF.

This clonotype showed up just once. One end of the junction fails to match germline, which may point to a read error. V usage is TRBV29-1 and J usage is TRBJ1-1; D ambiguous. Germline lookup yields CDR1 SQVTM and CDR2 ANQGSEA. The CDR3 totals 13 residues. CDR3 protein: CSGKRSRFTEASF. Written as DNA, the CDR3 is TGCAGTGGAAAAAGGAGTCGATTCACTGAAGCTTCCTTT.

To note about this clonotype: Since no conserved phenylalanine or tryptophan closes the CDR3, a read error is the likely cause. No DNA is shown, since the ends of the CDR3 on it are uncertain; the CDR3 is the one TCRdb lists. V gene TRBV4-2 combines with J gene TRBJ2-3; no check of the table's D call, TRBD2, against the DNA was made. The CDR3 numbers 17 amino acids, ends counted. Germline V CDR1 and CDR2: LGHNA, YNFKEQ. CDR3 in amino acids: CASSQRLAGGSTDTRYI.

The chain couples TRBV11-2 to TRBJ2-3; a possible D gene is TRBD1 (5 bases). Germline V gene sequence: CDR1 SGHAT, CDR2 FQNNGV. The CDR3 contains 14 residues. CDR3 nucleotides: TGTACCGGCAGGCTAACCCCAGGGTCAAATACGCAGTATTTT. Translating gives CTGRLTPGSNTQYF.

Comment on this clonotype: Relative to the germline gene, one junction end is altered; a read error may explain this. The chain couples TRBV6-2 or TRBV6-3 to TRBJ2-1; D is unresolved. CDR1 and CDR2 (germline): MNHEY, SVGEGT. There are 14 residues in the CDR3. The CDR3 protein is CASSYSRLVTSQFF. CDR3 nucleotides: TGTGCCAGCAGTTACTCGAGGCTAGTTACCTCTCAGTTCTTT.

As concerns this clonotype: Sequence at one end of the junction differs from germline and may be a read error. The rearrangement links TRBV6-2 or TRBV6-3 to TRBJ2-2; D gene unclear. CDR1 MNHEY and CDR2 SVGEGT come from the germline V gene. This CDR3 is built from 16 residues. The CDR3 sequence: CASSSELTFSIGELFF. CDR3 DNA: TGCGCCAGCAGTTCGGAATTGACATTTAGCATCGGGGAGCTGTTTTTT.

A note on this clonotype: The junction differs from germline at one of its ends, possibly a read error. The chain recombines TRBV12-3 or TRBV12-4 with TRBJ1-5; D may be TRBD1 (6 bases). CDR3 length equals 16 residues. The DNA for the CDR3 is TGTACCAGAAGTTTAAGGGGGGGGTCATCCAATCAGCCCCAGCATTTT. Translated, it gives CTRSLRGGSSNQPQHF.

For the CDR3, the DNA is TGCGCCAGCAGTCCAGGGGACAGGGTAATGAGCACTGAAGCTTTCTTT. Amino acid sequence: CASSPGDRVMSTEAFF. The chain carries TRBV10-2 and TRBJ1-1, with TRBD1 matching over 9 bases. CDR1 and CDR2 from the germline V gene are WSHSY and SAAADI. The CDR3 consists of 16 residues. After removal of 5 bases from V and 4 bases from J, the junction contained 11 bases not matched to a gene.

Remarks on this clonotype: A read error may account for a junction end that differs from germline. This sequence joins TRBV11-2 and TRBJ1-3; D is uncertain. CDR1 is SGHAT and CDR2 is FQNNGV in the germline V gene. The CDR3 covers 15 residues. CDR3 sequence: CVSSHTWIPGSTIYF. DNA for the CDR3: TGTGTCAGCAGCCACACCTGGATCCCTGGAAGCACCATATATTTT.

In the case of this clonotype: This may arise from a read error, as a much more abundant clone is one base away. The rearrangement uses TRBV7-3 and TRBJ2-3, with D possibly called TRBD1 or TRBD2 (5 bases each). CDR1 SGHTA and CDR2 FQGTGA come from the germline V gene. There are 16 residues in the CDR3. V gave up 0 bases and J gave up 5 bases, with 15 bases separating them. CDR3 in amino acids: CASSLTPAGTIDTQYF. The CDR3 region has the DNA TGTGCCAGCAGCTTAACCCCAGCAGGGACGATAGATACGCAGTATTTT.

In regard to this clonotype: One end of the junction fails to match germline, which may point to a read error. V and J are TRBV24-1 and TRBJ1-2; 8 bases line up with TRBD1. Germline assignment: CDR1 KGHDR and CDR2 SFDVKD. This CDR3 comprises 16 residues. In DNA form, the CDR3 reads TGTACCACCAGTGATCATTCCGGGTCAGGGGGCCGCGGCTACACCTTC. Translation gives CTTSDHSGSGGRGYTF.

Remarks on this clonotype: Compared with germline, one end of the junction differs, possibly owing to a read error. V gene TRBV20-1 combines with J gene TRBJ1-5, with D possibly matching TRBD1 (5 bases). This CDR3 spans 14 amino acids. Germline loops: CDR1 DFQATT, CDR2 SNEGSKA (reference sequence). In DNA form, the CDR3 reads TGCAATGCTCAAATATCCGGGGACTATCAGCCCCAGCATTTT. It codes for CNAQISGDYQPQHF.

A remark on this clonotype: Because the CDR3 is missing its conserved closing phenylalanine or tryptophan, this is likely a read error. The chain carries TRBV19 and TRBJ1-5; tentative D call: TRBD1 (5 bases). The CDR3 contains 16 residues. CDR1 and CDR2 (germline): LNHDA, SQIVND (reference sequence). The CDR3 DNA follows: TGTTCCAGAAGCGGACTCCCCGAGGGGAGCAATCAGCCCCAGCATTCT. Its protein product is CSRSGLPEGSNQPQHS.

The CDR3, as DNA: TGCAGTTTACTTCCATATGTGACATGGGGGGACACAGATACGCAGTATTTT. Protein: CSLLPYVTWGDTDTQYF. The rearrangement uses TRBV29-1 and TRBJ2-3, with a weak D call TRBD2 (6 bases). Germline V gives CDR1 SQVTM, CDR2 ANQGSEA. This CDR3 has 17 residues.

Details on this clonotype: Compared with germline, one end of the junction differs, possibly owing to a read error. CDR3 sequence (DNA): TGTGCCAGTAGTTACTCGAGACAAGGGTATGTCTACACCTTC. This gives the protein CASSYSRQGYVYTF. V and J are TRBV6-5 and TRBJ1-2; D is ambiguous. Germline CDR1 MNHEY, CDR2 SVGAGI. This CDR3 contains 14 residues.

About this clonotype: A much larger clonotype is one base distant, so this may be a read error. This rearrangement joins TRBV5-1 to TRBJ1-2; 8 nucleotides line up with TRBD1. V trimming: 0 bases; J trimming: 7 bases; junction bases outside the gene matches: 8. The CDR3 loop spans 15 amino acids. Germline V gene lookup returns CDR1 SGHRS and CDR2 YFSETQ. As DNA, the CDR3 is TGCGCCAGCAGCTTGGTGGGACAGGCCCACTGTGGCTACACCTTC. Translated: CASSLVGQAHCGYTF.

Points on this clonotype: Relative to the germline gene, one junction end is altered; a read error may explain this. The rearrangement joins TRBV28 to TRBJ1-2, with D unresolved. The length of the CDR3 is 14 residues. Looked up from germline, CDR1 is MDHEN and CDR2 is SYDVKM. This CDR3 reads CAGSLVGRTYGYTF. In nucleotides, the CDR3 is TGTGCCGGCAGCTTGGTCGGCAGAACCTATGGCTACACCTTC.

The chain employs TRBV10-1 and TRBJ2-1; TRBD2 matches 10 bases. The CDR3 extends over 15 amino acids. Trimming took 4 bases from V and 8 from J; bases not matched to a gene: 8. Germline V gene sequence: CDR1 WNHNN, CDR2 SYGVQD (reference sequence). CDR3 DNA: TGCGCCAGCAGTGCGGGACTAGCGAGGAAGTATGAGCAGTTCTTC. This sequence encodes CASSAGLARKYEQFF.

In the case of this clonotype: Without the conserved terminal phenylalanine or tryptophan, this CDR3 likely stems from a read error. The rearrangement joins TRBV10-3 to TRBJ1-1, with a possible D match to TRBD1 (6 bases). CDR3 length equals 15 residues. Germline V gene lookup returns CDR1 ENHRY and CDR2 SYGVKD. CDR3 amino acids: CAISEPQGLVTEAFY. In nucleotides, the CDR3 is TGTGCCATTAGTGAGCCTCAGGGGCTGGTCACTGAAGCTTTCTAT.

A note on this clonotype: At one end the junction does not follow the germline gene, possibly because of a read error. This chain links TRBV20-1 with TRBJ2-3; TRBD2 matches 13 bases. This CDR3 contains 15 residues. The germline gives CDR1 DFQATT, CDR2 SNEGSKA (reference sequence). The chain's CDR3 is CSAPLAGGPTVTQYF. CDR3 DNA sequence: TGCAGTGCCCCACTAGCGGGGGGGCCCACAGTTACGCAGTATTTT.

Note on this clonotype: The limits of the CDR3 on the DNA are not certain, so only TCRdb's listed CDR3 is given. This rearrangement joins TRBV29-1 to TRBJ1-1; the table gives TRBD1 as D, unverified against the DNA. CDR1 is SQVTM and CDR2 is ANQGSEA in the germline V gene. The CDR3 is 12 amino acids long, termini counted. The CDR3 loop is CSVWGQGTDALF.

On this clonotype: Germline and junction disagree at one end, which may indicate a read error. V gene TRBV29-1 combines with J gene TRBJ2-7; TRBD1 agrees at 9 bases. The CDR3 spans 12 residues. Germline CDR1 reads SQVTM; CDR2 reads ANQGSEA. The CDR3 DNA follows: TGCAGCGGTCCTACAGGGGGCAACGAGCACTACTTC. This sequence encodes CSGPTGGNEHYF.

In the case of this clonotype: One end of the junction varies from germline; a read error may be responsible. The CDR3 sequence is CASSFGGGRTESFF. The CDR3 nucleotides are TGTGCAAGCAGCTTCGGCGGGGGACGGACTGAATCTTTCTTT. The chain joins TRBV11-2 to TRBJ1-1; weak D call: TRBD1 (5 bases). CDR3 length: 14 residues. The V gene's germline CDR1 is SGHAT and CDR2 FQNNGV.

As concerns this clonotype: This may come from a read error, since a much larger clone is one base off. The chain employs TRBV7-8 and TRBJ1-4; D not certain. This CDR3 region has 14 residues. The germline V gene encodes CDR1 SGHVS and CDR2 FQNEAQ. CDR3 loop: CVSSLDRTNEKLFF. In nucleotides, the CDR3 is TGTGTCAGCAGCTTAGATAGGACTAATGAAAAACTGTTTTTT.